Here is one T cell receptor (beta chain) with its context. This sample was included in a study of blood T cell repertoires in COVID-19. The length of the CDR3 is 14 residues. V shed 3 bases, J shed 8 bases, and the junction held 5 bases outside the gene matches. Germline CDR1 reads SEHNR; CDR2 reads FQNEAQ (reference sequence). Generated by immunoSEQ multiplex PCR, the TCRdb table keeps only in-frame clones and is missing some. This sample has 40,000 to 60,000 clones, with 85% to 90% found just once. Sample: peripheral blood. The rearrangement links TRBV7-9 to TRBJ2-1, with TRBD1 matching over 9 bases. The clonotype was recovered from a woman aged 55-69 years with acute or convalescent COVID-19. The CDR3 bases are TGTGCCAGCAGCTTCGACAGGGGGGAGGATGAGCAGTTCTTC. It specifies CASSFDRGEDEQFF.